The entry below gives a single T cell receptor beta chain sequence along with its context. Which antigen it targets is not known. Within one base of it there is no much larger clone, and no base qualities were kept. Enrolling through a virtual design, the prospective study's participants ranged in age from about 18 to 89 years and lived across roughly 24 United States geographic areas. To assign participants to cohorts, the prospective study relied on clinical history that participants themselves reported in a screening survey and a study questionnaire. For ImmuneRACE Cohort 3, a participant was defined as recovered based on two consecutive negative NP/OP PCR tests, clearance by a healthcare professional, or resolution of symptoms. Each participant in the prospective study had whole blood, serum and a nasopharyngeal or oropharyngeal swab collected by mobile phlebotomists. Over an approximately 2-month period, participants in the prospective study had the option of providing additional blood draws and questionnaires. Before DNA extraction, prospective study blood samples were shipped either frozen or at room temperature.

The data belong to a study of blood T cell repertoires in COVID-19 (TCRdb year 2020). As for the study more broadly: The collaborator samples originated in the United States, Italy and Spain and spanned the acute and convalescent phases of COVID-19. The repertoires were released in a freely available public database intended as a resource for research on the immune response to SARS-CoV-2. The sample metadata nearly always contained a de-identified subject ID, COVID-19 status, age in years and sex. Samples came from the ongoing ImmuneRACE study (first 160 participants) plus 1,254 subjects from 6 global collaborators. The dataset comprised deeply sampled blood TCRbeta repertoires from subjects exposed to, actively infected with, or recovered from COVID-19. The material from the prospective study consisted of cDNA or gDNA derived from T cells, B-cell-depleted T cells, or PBMCs. Where available, HLA class I and class II types were taken from metadata supplied by the sample provider and were not determined by assay-based typing. The research as a whole found: How much clinical and demographic metadata was included differed by source and by participant, and the metadata was provided uncurated.

V gives up 2 bases and J gives up 7 bases, and the segment between their germline ends measures 9 bases. CDR1 and CDR2 are drawn from the germline V gene: MNHEY, SVGEGT. The CDR3 goes from the cysteine to the phenylalanine over 14 residues. The CDR3 DNA has 42 bases and is translated from base 1. The immunoSEQ Assay, a bias-controlled multiplex PCR, was used to amplify TCRbeta CDR3 regions from genomic DNA. In the source study's methods: The number of nucleated cells in each sample was estimated by amplification of reference gene primers within the assay. To quantify the absolute abundance of each unique TCRbeta CDR3 rearrangement, sequence reads were collapsed and filtered. For each sample, productive Simpson clonality was calculated by taking the square root of Simpson's diversity index across productive rearrangements. Drawn from immuneACCESS, this table holds only the in-frame rearrangements with V and J called that TCRdb kept. Clones are partly lost; checked studies trace under half to an unresolved V gene and leave the rest unexplained. V and J calls and clone size are given by that table; D and trimming were obtained from the DNA. This sample comprises about 140,000 clones, roughly 85% of them detected only once. The ten largest clones add up to 2.5% to 3% of the sample.

Sequenced input: PBMCs or T cells enriched from blood (not recorded which). The source of this sequence is a woman aged 45-65 years who had recovered from COVID-19. The receptor chain draws on TRBV6-2 or TRBV6-3 and TRBJ1-6; the D gene is perhaps TRBD1, on 6 matching bases. For the CDR3, the sequence is CASSYGQLNSPLHF. The bases are TGTGCCAGCAGTTACGGACAGTTGAATTCACCCCTCCACTTT.